These T cell receptor beta chains were read from a single sample in a study of blood T cell repertoires in COVID-19. Libraries were prepared by immunoSEQ multiplex PCR; TCRdb keeps only in-frame clonotypes and omits some of them. The sample has over 100,000 clones, roughly 82% seen once. The sequencing sample was made of peripheral blood. The receptors derive from a man in his fifties or sixties with acute or convalescent COVID-19. Each CDR3 is given with its conserved first and last residue. Rows give clone size only sometimes, using once, few, many, or a class for an expanded clone.

J gene,clone size,V gene,CDR3 protein
TRBJ2-2,-,TRBV7-3,CASSRAGTGTTGELFF
TRBJ2-2,-,TRBV21-1,CASSYLLGTGDTGELFF
TRBJ1-1,-,TRBV12-5,CASGLGTANTEAFF
TRBJ2-6,-,TRBV28,CATHLDRDSGANVLTF
TRBJ1-6,once,TRBV5-6,CASSLDRTGGISPLHF
TRBJ2-3,-,TRBV7-3,CASSLPTSVCTDTQYF
TRBJ2-7,-,TRBV30,CAWSTGTYEQYF
TRBJ2-7,-,TRBV3-1/TRBV3-2,CASSQGGRGRRDEQYF
TRBJ2-3,-,TRBV16,CASSQPGTGGADTQYF
TRBJ1-3,-,TRBV18,CASSAAGQGTNTIYF
TRBJ2-2,-,TRBV19,CASSIVLGGTGELFF
TRBJ2-1,-,TRBV28,CASSPLTGDNEQFF
TRBJ1-1,-,TRBV27,CASSSYLTGTGIGTEAFF
TRBJ1-5,-,TRBV19,CASSTPQGQGAPQPQHF
TRBJ2-1,-,TRBV24-1,CATSDSSGRHYNEQFF
TRBJ1-1,few,TRBV5-1,CASSLPGTVNTEAFF
TRBJ2-3,-,TRBV11-3,CASSLGLAADTQYF
TRBJ1-1,-,TRBV5-1,CASSSMTANTEAFF
TRBJ1-3,-,TRBV15,CATSREYGEQLSGNTIYF
TRBJ2-5,-,TRBV24-1,CATSGQGQETQYF
TRBJ1-2,-,TRBV28,CASSLVRGYYGYTF
TRBJ2-3,-,TRBV11-1,CASSPPLAGTDTQYF
TRBJ2-7,-,TRBV7-3,CASSLIPSSSYEQYF
TRBJ1-2,-,TRBV19,CASSRGTGVTGYTF
TRBJ2-5,-,TRBV18,CASSRQGGETQYF
TRBJ1-5,few,TRBV5-1,CASSLLPTESNQPQHF
TRBJ2-7,-,TRBV6-2/TRBV6-3,CASSFVAPRYEQYF
TRBJ1-1,-,TRBV12-5,CASGLGQAVERAFF
TRBJ1-4,-,TRBV5-1,CASSLEGRGSEKLFF
TRBJ1-2,-,TRBV19,CASSMAAGRGGYTF
TRBJ2-3,-,TRBV5-4,CASKPPGVGSSTDTQYF
TRBJ2-3,-,TRBV11-3,CASWGTGGTDTQYF
TRBJ2-3,-,TRBV5-1,CASSMGSSGSSNLQYF
TRBJ2-5,few,TRBV28,CASSSGKETQYF
TRBJ2-1,-,TRBV15,CATSRVRRYNEQFF
TRBJ1-5,-,TRBV19,CASTSGQVAQPQHF
TRBJ2-7,-,TRBV5-1,CASSLAGIEYEQYF
TRBJ1-6,-,TRBV5-6,CASSLSTGLSPLHF
TRBJ1-2,-,TRBV6-6,CASSYSTGRGYTF
TRBJ2-3,-,TRBV28,CASSSPTSGSTDTQYF
TRBJ2-7,-,TRBV9,CASSVVPSGGTYEQYF
TRBJ1-2,few,TRBV19,CASIGSGTPKNYGYTF
TRBJ2-7,-,TRBV6-1,CASSEMGQAFYEQYF
TRBJ2-7,-,TRBV6-1,CASSEERGRGYEQYF